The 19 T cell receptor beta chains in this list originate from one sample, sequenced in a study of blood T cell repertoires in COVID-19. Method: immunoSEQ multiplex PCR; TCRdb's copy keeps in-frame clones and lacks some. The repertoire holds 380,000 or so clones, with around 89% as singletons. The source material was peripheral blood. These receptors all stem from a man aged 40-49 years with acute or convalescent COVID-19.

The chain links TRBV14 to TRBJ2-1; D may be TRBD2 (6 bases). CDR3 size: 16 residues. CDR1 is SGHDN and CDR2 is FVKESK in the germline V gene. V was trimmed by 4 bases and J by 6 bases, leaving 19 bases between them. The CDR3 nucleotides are TGTGCCAGCAGCCTGATGATGGGGGGTTGGAGCAATGAGCAGTTCTTC. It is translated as CASSLMMGGWSNEQFF.

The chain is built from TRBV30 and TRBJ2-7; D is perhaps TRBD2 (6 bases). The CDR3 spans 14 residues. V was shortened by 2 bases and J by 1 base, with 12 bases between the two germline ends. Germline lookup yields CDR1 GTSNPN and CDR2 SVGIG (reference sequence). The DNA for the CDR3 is TGTGCCTGGAGTATGGCTAGCGATTCCTACGAGCAGTACTTC. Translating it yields CAWSMASDSYEQYF.

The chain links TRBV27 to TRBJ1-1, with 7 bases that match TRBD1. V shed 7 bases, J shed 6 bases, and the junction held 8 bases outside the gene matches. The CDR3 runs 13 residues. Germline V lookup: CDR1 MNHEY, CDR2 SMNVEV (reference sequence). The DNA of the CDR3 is TGTGCCAGCACCCTAGCCCAGGGGGCTGAAGCTTTCTTT. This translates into CASTLAQGAEAFF.

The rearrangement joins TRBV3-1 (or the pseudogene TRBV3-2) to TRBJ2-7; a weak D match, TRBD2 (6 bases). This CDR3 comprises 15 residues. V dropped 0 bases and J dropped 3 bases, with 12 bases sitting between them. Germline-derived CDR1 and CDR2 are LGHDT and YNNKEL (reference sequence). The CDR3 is CASSQDFYSGYEQYF. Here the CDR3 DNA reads TGTGCCAGCAGCCAAGATTTTTATAGCGGCTACGAGCAGTACTTC.

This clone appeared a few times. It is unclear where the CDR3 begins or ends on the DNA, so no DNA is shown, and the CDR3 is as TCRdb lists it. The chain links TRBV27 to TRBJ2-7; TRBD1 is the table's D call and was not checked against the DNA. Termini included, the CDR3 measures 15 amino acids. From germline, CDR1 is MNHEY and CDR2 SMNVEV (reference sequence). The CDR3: CASSFGPGETYEQYF.

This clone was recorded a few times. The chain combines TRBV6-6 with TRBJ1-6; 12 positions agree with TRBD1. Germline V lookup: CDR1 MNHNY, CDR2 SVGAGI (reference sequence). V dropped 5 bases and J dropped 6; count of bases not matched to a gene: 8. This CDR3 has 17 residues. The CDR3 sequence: CASSPRGQGAGNSPLHF. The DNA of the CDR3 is TGTGCCAGCAGTCCCAGGGGACAGGGGGCAGGTAATTCACCCCTCCACTTT.

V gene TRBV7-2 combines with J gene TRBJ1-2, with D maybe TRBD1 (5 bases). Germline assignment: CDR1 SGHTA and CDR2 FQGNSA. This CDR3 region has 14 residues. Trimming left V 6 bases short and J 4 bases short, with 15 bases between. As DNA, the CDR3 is TGTGCCAGCAGGACCGGGGGAGCCCTCTATGGCTACACCTTC. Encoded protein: CASRTGGALYGYTF. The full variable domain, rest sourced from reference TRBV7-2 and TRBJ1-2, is GAGVSQSPSNKVTEKGKDVELRCDPISGHTALYWYRQSLGQGLEFLIYFQGNSAPDKSGLPSDRFSAERTGGSVSTLTIQRTQQEDSAVYLCASRTGGALYGYTFGSGTRLTVV.

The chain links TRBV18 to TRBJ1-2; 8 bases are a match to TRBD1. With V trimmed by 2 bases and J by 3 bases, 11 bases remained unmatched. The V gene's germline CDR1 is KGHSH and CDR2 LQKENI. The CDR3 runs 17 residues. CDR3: CASSPINAGGYDYGYTF. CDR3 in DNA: TGTGCCAGCTCACCAATAAACGCAGGGGGCTACGACTATGGCTACACCTTC. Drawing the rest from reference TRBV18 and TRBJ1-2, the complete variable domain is NAGVMQNPRHLVRRRGQEARLRCSPMKGHSHVYWYRQLPEEGLKFMVYLQKENIIDESGMPKERFSAEFPKEGPSILRIQQVVRGDSAAYFCASSPINAGGYDYGYTFGSGTRLTVV.

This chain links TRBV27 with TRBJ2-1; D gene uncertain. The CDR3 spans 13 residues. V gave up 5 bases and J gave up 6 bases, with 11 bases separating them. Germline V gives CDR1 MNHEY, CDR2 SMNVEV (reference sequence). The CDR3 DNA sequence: TGTGCCAGCAGTAACTCCAGGTCCAATGAGCAGTTCTTC. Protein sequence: CASSNSRSNEQFF.

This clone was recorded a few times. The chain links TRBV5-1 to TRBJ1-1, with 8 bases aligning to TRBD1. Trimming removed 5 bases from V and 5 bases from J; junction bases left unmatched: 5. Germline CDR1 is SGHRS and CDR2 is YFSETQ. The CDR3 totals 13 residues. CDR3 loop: CASRQGEGTEAFF. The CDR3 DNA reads TGCGCCAGCAGACAGGGGGAGGGGACTGAAGCTTTCTTT.

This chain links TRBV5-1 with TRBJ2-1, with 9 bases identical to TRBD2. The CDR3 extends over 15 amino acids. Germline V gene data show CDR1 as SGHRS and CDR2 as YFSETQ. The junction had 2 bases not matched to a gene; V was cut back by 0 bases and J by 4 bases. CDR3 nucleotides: TGCGCCAGCAGCTTGGGGACTAGCGCATACAATGAGCAGTTCTTC. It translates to CASSLGTSAYNEQFF.

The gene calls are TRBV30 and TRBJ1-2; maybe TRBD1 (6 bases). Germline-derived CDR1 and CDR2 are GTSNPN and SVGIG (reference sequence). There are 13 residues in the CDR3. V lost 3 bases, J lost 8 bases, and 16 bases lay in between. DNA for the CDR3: TGTGCCTGGAGGGTAGCAGGGGCAGGCGGCTACACCTTC. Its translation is CAWRVAGAGGYTF.

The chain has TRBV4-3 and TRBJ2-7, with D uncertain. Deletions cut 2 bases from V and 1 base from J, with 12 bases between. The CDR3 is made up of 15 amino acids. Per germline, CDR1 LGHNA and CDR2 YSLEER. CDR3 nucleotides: TGCGCCAGCAGCCAACAAAGGAGTGGTTCCTACGAGCAGTACTTC. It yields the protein CASSQQRSGSYEQYF.

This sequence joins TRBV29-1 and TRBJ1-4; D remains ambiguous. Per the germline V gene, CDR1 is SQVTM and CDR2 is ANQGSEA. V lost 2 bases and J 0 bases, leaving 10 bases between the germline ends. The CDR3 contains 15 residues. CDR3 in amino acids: CSVELRSATNEKLFF. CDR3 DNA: TGCAGCGTTGAACTGCGTAGCGCAACTAATGAAAAACTGTTTTTT. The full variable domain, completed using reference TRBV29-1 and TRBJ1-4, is SAVISQKPSRDICQRGTSLTIQCQVDSQVTMMFWYRQQPGQSLTLIATANQGSEATYESGFVIDKFPISRPNLTFSTLTVSNMSPEDSSIYLCSVELRSATNEKLFFGSGTQLSVL.

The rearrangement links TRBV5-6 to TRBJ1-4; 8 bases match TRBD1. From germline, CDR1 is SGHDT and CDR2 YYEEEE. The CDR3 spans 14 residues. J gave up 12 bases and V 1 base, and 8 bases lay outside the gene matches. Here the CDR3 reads CASSLLDRALELFF. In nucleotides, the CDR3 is TGTGCCAGCAGCTTGTTGGACAGGGCCCTTGAACTGTTTTTT.

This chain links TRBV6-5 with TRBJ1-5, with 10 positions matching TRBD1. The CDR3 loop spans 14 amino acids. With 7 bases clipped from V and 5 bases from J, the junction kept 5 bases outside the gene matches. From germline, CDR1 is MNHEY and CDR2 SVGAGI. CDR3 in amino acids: CASNTGTGDQPQHF. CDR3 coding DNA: TGTGCCAGCAATACCGGGACAGGGGATCAGCCCCAGCATTTT.

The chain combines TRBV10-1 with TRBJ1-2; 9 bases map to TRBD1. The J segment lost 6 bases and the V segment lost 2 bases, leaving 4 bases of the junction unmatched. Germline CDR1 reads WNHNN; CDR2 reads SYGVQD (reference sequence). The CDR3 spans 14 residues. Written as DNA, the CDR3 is TGCGCCAGCAGTGAGGGGGACAGGGCCAATGGCTACACCTTC. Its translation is CASSEGDRANGYTF.

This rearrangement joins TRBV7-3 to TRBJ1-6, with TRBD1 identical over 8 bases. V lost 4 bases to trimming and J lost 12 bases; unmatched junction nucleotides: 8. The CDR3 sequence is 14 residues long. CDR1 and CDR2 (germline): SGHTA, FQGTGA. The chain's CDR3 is CASSSGTGIEPLHF. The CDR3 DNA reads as TGTGCCAGCAGCTCGGGGACAGGAATCGAACCCCTCCACTTT.

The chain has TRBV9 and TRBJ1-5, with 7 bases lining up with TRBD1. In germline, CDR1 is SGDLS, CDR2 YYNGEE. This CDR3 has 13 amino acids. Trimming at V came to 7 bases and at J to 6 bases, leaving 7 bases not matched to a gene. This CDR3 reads CASGGGAGQPQHF. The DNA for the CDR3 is TGTGCCAGCGGAGGGGGCGCGGGTCAGCCCCAGCATTTT.